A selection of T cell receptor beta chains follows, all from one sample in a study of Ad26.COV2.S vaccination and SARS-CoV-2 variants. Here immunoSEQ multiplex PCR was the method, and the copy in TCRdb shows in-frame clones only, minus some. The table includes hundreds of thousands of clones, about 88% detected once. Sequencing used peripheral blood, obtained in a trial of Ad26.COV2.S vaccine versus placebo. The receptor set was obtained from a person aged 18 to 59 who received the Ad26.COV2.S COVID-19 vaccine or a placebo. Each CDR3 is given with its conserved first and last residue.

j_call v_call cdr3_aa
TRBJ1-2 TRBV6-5 CASSQGDRGEGYTF
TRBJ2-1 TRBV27 CASSPSWGAYNEQFF
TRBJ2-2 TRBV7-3 CASSPPGPNTGELFF
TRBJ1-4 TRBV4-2 CASSQDGQGEKLFF
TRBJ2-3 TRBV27 CASSRITPDTQYF
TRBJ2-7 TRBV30 CAWGGGSYEQYF
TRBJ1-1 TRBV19 CASSIDPTGYTEAFF
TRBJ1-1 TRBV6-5 CASSPPGASNTEAFF
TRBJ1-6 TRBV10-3 CAITSGTTNSPLHF
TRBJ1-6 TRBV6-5 CASFPPGQPNSPLHF
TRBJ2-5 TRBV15 CATSRESPRLQETQYF
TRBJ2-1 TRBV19 CASSDRGPYNEQFF
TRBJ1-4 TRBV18 CASSPTVFDRGLLNEKLFF
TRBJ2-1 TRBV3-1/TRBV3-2 CASSLLLAGRLNNEQFF
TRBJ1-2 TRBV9 CASSVGGGAGGFYGYTF
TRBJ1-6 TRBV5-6 CASTLTGNSPLHF
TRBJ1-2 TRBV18 CASSPKVAGTNYGYTF
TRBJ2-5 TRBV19 CATSFGVQETQYF
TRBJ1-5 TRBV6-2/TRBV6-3 CASSLSWGSQMPQHF
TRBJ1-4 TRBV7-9 CASSSGTLEEKLFF
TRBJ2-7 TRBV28 CATLNPGWDFAEQYF
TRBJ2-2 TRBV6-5 CASGSTGELFF
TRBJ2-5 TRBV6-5 CASRVAGGNQETQYF